Listed below are T cell receptor beta chains from one sample, sequenced in a study of T cell responses to AZD1222 COVID-19 vaccine. Profiling relied on immunoSEQ multiplex PCR, and the TCRdb table lists in-frame clones only, not all of them. This table has some 110,000 clones, 84% appearing once. Sequenced material: peripheral blood, taken on day 0 of AZD1222 vaccination. The receptors originated from an adult in good health. Both conserved end residues are part of each CDR3. D genes are given only for firm matches. A row's size may be missing; if present it is once, few, many or a size class.

CDR3aa,CDR3nt,v_gene,d_gene,j_gene,abundance
CASSPRETSNQPQHF,TGTGCCAGCTCTCCCAGGGAGACTAGCAATCAGCCCCAGCATTTT,TRBV2,.,TRBJ1-5,.
CSVEAAWTYEQYF,TGCAGCGTTGAGGCGGCATGGACCTACGAGCAGTACTTC,TRBV29-1,.,TRBJ2-7,.
CASSGRTGGPANTEAFF,TGTGCCAGCAGCGGGCGGACAGGGGGCCCGGCAAACACTGAAGCTTTCTTT,TRBV7-8,TRBD1,TRBJ1-1,.
CASSLTGENQPQHF,TGTGCCAGCAGCTTAACAGGGGAGAATCAGCCCCAGCATTTT,TRBV7-3,.,TRBJ1-5,few
CASSYDRQETQYF,TGTGCCAGCAGTTACGACAGACAAGAGACCCAGTACTTC,TRBV6-6,.,TRBJ2-5,few
CASSLRGNRDFAEAFF,TGCGCCAGCAGCTTGAGAGGTAACAGGGATTTCGCTGAAGCTTTCTTT,TRBV5-1,.,TRBJ1-1,.
CASSGAYSNQPQHF,TGTGCCAGCTCAGGGGCCTATAGCAATCAGCCCCAGCATTTT,TRBV7-9,.,TRBJ1-5,.
CASSGSMTGELFF,TGTGCCAGCAGCGGATCTATGACCGGGGAGCTGTTTTTT,TRBV9,.,TRBJ2-2,.
CASSSSGGGFGEQYF,TGTGCCAGCAGCTCTAGCGGGGGGGGATTTGGCGAGCAGTACTTC,TRBV7-8,TRBD2,TRBJ2-7,.
CASSEGVGNQPQHF,TGTGCCAGCTCGGAGGGTGTGGGTAATCAGCCCCAGCATTTT,TRBV18,.,TRBJ1-5,.